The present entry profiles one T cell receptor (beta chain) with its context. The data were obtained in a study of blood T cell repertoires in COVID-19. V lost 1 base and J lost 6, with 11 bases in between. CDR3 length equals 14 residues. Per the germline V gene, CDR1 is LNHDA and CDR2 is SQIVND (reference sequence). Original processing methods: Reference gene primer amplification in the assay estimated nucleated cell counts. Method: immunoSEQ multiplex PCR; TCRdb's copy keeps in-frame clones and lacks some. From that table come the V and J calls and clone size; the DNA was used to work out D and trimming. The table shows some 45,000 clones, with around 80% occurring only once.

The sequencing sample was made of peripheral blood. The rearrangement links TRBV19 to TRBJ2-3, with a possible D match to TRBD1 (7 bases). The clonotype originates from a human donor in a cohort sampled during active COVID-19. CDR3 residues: CASSIGQGGDTQYF. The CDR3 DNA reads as TGTGCCAGTAGTATAGGGCAGGGGGGCGATACGCAGTATTTT.